The T cell receptor beta chain described here comes from a study of vaccination and CD4 T cells after COVID-19. The length of the CDR3 is 14 residues. In germline, CDR1 is MNHNS, CDR2 SASEGT. Trimming shortened V by 6 bases and J by 5 bases, and 14 bases separated the two germline ends. Treatment here: roughly 11-day PBMC culture with coronavirus spike peptide pools or control peptides (ViraFEST assay). The Oncomine TCR Beta short-read assay was what sequenced the DNA obtained from cultured CD4+ T cells. TCRdb called the PCR reads again in MiXCR, with one record for every CDR3 protein. The sample shows 20,000 or so distinct CDR3 sequences, roughly 50% of them seen only once. Notes on this clonotype: As yet, its antigen is unknown.

The receptor comes from a human donor with COVID-19. Sequenced material: cultured CD4+ T cells from blood. This chain connects TRBV6-1 to TRBJ1-5; maybe TRBD1 (6 bases). This chain's CDR3 is CASRGAIPHQPQHF. The CDR3 bases are TGTGCCAGCAGGGGGGCCATACCCCATCAGCCCCAGCATTTT.